These T cell receptor beta chains were read from a single sample in a study of identical twins. MiXCR was run by TCRdb on the 5' RACE reads, yielding one entry per CDR3 protein. The sample contains some 320,000 distinct CDR3 sequences, more than 9% of which appear only once. The sample was also linked to a second study, of yellow fever vaccine responses in identical twins.

Sequencing used CD8+ T cells sorted from blood. The receptors were gathered from a woman between 18 and 29 years old in good health. Each CDR3 is given with its conserved first and last residue. D genes are given only for firm matches. The size of a clone is reported for some rows only, either as once, few or many, or as a class for expanded clones.

J,V,D,size,DNA,CDR3
TRBJ2-5,TRBV24-1,TRBD1,many,TGTGCCACCGGGGACAGGGGAATAGAAGAGACCCAGTACTTC,CATGDRGIEETQYF
TRBJ1-2,TRBV20-1,-,few,TGCAGTGCTAGAGATAATCCAGGGGCCGAAGGGTTTAACTATGGCTACACCTTC,CSARDNPGAEGFNYGYTF
TRBJ2-4,TRBV7-9,TRBD2,few,TGTGCCAGCAGCTTGATAGCGGGAGGAAAAAACATTCAGTACTTC,CASSLIAGGKNIQYF
TRBJ2-7,TRBV20-1,-,-,TGCAGTGCTAATGACGGAAAATCCTACGAGCAGTACTTC,CSANDGKSYEQYF
TRBJ2-1,TRBV14,TRBD2,few,TGTGCCAGCAGCCAACTAGCGGGGTCTTACAATGAGCAGTTCTTC,CASSQLAGSYNEQFF
TRBJ2-7,TRBV28,-,few,TGTGCCAGCAGTTTAGGCGTTACCTACGAGCAGTACTTC,CASSLGVTYEQYF
TRBJ2-1,TRBV9,-,many,TGTGCCAGCAGCGTAGACCTAGCTGACAATGAGCAGTTCTTC,CASSVDLADNEQFF
TRBJ1-5,TRBV7-8,-,-,TGTGCCAGCAGCTCAGGGCCAAATCAGCCCCAGCATTTT,CASSSGPNQPQHF
TRBJ2-5,TRBV6-1,-,few,TGTGCCAGCAGCCCCCATTGGGAGACCCAGTACTTC,CASSPHWETQYF
TRBJ2-1,TRBV6-4,-,few,TGTGCCAGCAGTGACTCGGGGGGTGAGCAGTTCTTC,CASSDSGGEQFF
TRBJ2-7,TRBV13,TRBD1,few,TGTGCCAGCAGCGCTGGCGGGACAGGCTACGAGCAGTACTTC,CASSAGGTGYEQYF
TRBJ2-5,TRBV7-9,TRBD1,once,TGTGCCAGCAGCATGACAGGGGACTTGCAAGAGACCCAGTACTTC,CASSMTGDLQETQYF
TRBJ2-1,TRBV11-1,TRBD2,-,TGTGCCAGCAGCCCCCCGAGTTTCGGACTAGCGGGAGTGGATGAGCAGTTCTTC,CASSPPSFGLAGVDEQFF
TRBJ2-3,TRBV11-2,TRBD1,-,TGTGCCAGCAGCTTACTCTGGGGGACAGGGGACGGCACAGATACGCAGTATTTT,CASSLLWGTGDGTDTQYF
TRBJ2-2,TRBV2,-,-,TGTGCCAGCAGTGTAAGGGGGAGCCTGAACACCGGGGAGCTGTTTTTT,CASSVRGSLNTGELFF
TRBJ1-1,TRBV24-1,TRBD1,many,TGTGCCACCAGTGATAAAGACAGGGGAGACACTGAAGCTTTCTTT,CATSDKDRGDTEAFF
TRBJ1-4,TRBV12-3/TRBV12-4,TRBD1,few,TGTGCCAGCAGACGACGGGGGCAGGGGGATGAAAAACTGTTTTTT,CASRRRGQGDEKLFF
TRBJ1-2,TRBV27,TRBD1,few,TGTGCCAGCAGTTTAGGGACAGGGTGGGGCTACACCTTC,CASSLGTGWGYTF
TRBJ1-1,TRBV4-2,-,many,TGTGCCAGCAGCCAAGATCGTATAGGGAGAGACACTGAAGCTTTCTTT,CASSQDRIGRDTEAFF
TRBJ2-2,TRBV15,-,few,TGTGCCACCAGCAGAGATTGGGAGACCGGGGAGCTGTTTTTT,CATSRDWETGELFF
TRBJ2-3,TRBV5-1,-,-,TGCGCCAGCAGCTCTGACAGGGAGGTGTGGGCAGATACGCAGTATTTT,CASSSDREVWADTQYF
TRBJ2-3,TRBV12-3/TRBV12-4,TRBD1,many,TGTGCCAGCACCCCCTTGACAGGGTCCGATACGCAGTATTTT,CASTPLTGSDTQYF
TRBJ1-3,TRBV3-1,-,few,TGTGCCAGCAGCCAAGTTTTGGGGTCCTCTGGAAACACCATATATTTT,CASSQVLGSSGNTIYF
TRBJ2-3,TRBV19,-,-,TGTGCCAGTAGTATTGGGCTGCGATTCACAGATACGCAGTATTTT,CASSIGLRFTDTQYF
TRBJ1-1,TRBV25-1,-,-,TGTGCCAGCAGTAAGACAGTGAACACTGAAGCTTTCTTT,CASSKTVNTEAFF
TRBJ2-1,TRBV7-9,-,-,TGTGCCAGCAGCTTATGGGGCGGCGGTGACAATGAGCAGTTCTTC,CASSLWGGGDNEQFF
TRBJ2-1,TRBV9,TRBD2,many,TGTGCCAGCAGCGTAGTTCAGCGGGAGGTTGGTGAGCAGTTCTTC,CASSVVQREVGEQFF
TRBJ2-3,TRBV29-1,-,-,TGCAGCGTTCTGGGGCTAGACTCCACAGATACGCAGTATTTT,CSVLGLDSTDTQYF
TRBJ1-4,TRBV9,-,few,TGTGCCAGCAGCGTGTTTGGGACCGTGGACGAAAAACTGTTTTTT,CASSVFGTVDEKLFF
TRBJ2-7,TRBV28,TRBD2,-,TGTGCCAGCAGGGCCGTGGGGGGGGGACTTCTCGGGGAGCAGTACTTC,CASRAVGGGLLGEQYF
TRBJ2-2,TRBV27,TRBD2,-,TGTGCCAGCAGTAACCGGGACTATACCACCGGGGAGCTGTTTTTT,CASSNRDYTTGELFF
TRBJ2-4,TRBV5-6,-,-,TGTGCCAGCAGCGGAGACTACGGAGTAGCCAAAAACATTCAGTACTTC,CASSGDYGVAKNIQYF
TRBJ1-2,TRBV29-1,-,few,TGCAGCGTTGAAGTCTGGCAAACAGGGATTTACTATGGCTACACCTTC,CSVEVWQTGIYYGYTF
TRBJ1-1,TRBV7-6,TRBD1,-,TGTGCCAGCAGCCCACAAAACCCCGGGACAGGGGGCACTGAAGCTTTCTTT,CASSPQNPGTGGTEAFF
TRBJ2-5,TRBV5-1,TRBD2,-,TGCGCCAGCAGCGAGTACGGGACTAGCGGGCAAGAGACCCAGTACTTC,CASSEYGTSGQETQYF
TRBJ2-1,TRBV2,-,-,TGTGCCAGCAGTGAACTCTTCGACCCAAACTCATTTACCCGCTCCTACAATGAGCAGTTCTTC,CASSELFDPNSFTRSYNEQFF
TRBJ2-1,TRBV7-9,-,-,TGTGCCAGCAGCGGCCTGGACAGTGAGCAGTTCTTC,CASSGLDSEQFF
TRBJ1-5,TRBV15,-,-,TGTGCCACCAGCAGAGAATGGCAGGGTGGCAATCAGCCCCAGCATTTT,CATSREWQGGNQPQHF
TRBJ1-4,TRBV7-9,TRBD1,-,TGTGCCAGCAGCTTGTCCCCGGGACAGGGAAGTAATGAAAAACTGTTTTTT,CASSLSPGQGSNEKLFF
TRBJ2-2,TRBV6-5,-,-,TGTGCCAGCAGTTCCCGACTAGTGGCCACCGGGGAGCTGTTTTTT,CASSSRLVATGELFF
TRBJ2-3,TRBV28,-,many,TGTGCCAGCAGTTTACGGGGCACCGGGGCACCAGATACGCAGTATTTT,CASSLRGTGAPDTQYF
TRBJ1-2,TRBV4-1,-,-,TGCGCCAGCAGCCAAGCGGGGACAACGAACTATGGCTACACCTTC,CASSQAGTTNYGYTF
TRBJ2-1,TRBV29-1,TRBD2,few,TGCAGCGTTGTCGGGGGGACTCAATCCAACAATGAGCAGTTCTTC,CSVVGGTQSNNEQFF
TRBJ2-2,TRBV29-1,-,few,TGCAGCGTTGAACTGACGAACACCGGGGAGCTGTTTTTT,CSVELTNTGELFF
TRBJ2-2,TRBV27,-,few,TGTGCCAGCAGTGGTACTAGCCCCAAGCCCGGGGAGCTGTTTTTT,CASSGTSPKPGELFF
TRBJ2-7,TRBV28,-,few,TGTGCCAGCAGTTTCGGCAGGGGGGCACCCTACGAGCAGTACTTC,CASSFGRGAPYEQYF
TRBJ2-6,TRBV6-5,-,-,TGTGCCAGCACTTATGACGGGGGCTCTGGGGCCAACGTCCTGACTTTC,CASTYDGGSGANVLTF
TRBJ1-5,TRBV28,-,-,TGTGCCAGCAATATACAGGGCTTAGGGCCCCAGCATTTT,CASNIQGLGPQHF